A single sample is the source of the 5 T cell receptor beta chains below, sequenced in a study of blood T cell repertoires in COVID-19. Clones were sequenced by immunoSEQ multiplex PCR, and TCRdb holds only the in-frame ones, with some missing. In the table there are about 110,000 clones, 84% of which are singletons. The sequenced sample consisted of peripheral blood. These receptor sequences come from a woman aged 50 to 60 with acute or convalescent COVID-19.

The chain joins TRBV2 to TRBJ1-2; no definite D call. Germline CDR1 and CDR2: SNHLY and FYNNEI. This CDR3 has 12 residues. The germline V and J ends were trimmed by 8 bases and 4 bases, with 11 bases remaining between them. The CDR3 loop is CASEEGSYGYTF. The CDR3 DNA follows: TGTGCCAGCGAGGAAGGGAGCTATGGCTACACCTTC.

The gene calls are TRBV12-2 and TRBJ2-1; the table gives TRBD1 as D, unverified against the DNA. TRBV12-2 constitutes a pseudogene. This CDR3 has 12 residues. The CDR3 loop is CASRWGLNEQFF. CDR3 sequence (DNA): TGTGCAAGTCGCTGGGGGCTCAATGAGCAGTTCTTC.

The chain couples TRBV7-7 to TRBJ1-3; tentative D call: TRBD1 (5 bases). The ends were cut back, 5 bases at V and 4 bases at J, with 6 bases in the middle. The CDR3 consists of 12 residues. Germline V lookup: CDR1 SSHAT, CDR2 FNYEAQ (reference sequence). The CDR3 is CASSPGGNTIYF. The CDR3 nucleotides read TGTGCCAGCAGCCCAGGGGGAAACACCATATATTTT.

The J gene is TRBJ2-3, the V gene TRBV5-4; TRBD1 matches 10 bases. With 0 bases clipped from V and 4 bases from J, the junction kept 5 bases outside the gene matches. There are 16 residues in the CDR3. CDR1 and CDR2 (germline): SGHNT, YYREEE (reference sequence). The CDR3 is CASSLGWDRGSDTQYF. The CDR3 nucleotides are TGTGCCAGCAGCTTGGGATGGGACAGGGGTTCAGATACGCAGTATTTT.

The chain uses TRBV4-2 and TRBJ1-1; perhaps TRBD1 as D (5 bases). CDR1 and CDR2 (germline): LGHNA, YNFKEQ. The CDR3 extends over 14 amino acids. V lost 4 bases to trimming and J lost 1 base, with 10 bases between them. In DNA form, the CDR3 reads TGTGCCAGCAGCCTGCTCGGACAGAACACTGAAGCTTTCTTT. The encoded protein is CASSLLGQNTEAFF.